Sequencing of this T cell receptor (beta chain) was carried out in a study of CD8 T cells in ankylosing spondylitis. The CDR3 loop spans 15 amino acids. Looked up from germline, CDR1 is SGDLS and CDR2 is YYNGEE. Trimming removed 3 bases from V and 0 bases from J; junction bases left unmatched: 5. Study-level results: Past research had described some motif variants in reactive arthritis synovial fluid and blood. The clones that were linked to disease were reported to be significantly enriched in matched synovial fluid samples from ankylosing spondylitis patients.

This clonotype was seen ten or more times. Its antigen is undetermined. Preparation of TCR beta libraries was done by quantitative 5'-RACE with molecular barcodes. Using its own MiXCR run on the 5' RACE reads, TCRdb lists one record per CDR3 protein. The top ten clones hold about 1% of a sample with 300,000 to 400,000 distinct CDR3 sequences, approximately 14% of them seen once. The genes are TRBV9 and TRBJ2-7, with 8 bases identical to TRBD1. The sequence came from a male donor with ankylosing spondylitis or in good health (not recorded which). Sequenced: blood, either unsorted or a sorted T cell fraction (not recorded which). CDR3 sequence (DNA): TGTGCCAGCAGCGGCCGGGACAGGAGCTCCTACGAGCAGTACTTC. The encoded protein is CASSGRDRSSYEQYF. The complete variable domain, with remaining parts taken from reference TRBV9 and TRBJ2-7, reads DSGVTQTPKHLITATGQRVTLRCSPRSGDLSVYWYQQSLDQGLQFLIQYYNGEERAKGNILERFSAQQFPDLHSELNLSSLELGDSALYFCASSGRDRSSYEQYFGPGTRLTVT.